What follows are 4 T cell receptor beta chains derived from one specimen sequenced in a study of OX40 agonist ivuxolimab in advanced cancers. Assay used: immunoSEQ multiplex PCR; TCRdb lists only in-frame clones, some missing. In the table there are under 15,000 clones, about 80% of which are singletons. Here the sequenced sample was CD4+ or CD8+ T cells sorted from blood, taken in a trial of the OX40 agonist ivuxolimab. These receptors all come from an adult with an advanced solid tumor such as melanoma, head and neck, liver or kidney cancer.

There are a few counts of this clone. The genes are TRBV7-8 and TRBJ1-1, with TRBD1 identical over 7 bases. The V gene end was trimmed by 1 base and the J gene end by 0 bases; junction bases not matched to a gene: 5. CDR3 length: 16 amino acids. The V gene's germline CDR1 is SGHVS and CDR2 FQNEAQ. CDR3 amino acids: CASSLGKGAVNTEAFF. The CDR3 nucleotides are TGTGCCAGCAGCTTAGGAAAGGGGGCCGTGAACACTGAAGCTTTCTTT.

The chain is built from TRBV19 and TRBJ1-6; no firm D call. The CDR3 is made up of 15 amino acids. Deletions cut 7 bases from V and 9 bases from J, with 19 bases between. Germline V CDR1 and CDR2: LNHDA, SQIVND (reference sequence). CDR3 in DNA: TGTGCCAGTACCGACCGGAACCTCGAATTTTCACCCCTCCACTTT. Translation gives CASTDRNLEFSPLHF.

The rearrangement uses TRBV28 and TRBJ2-7; 9 nucleotides align to TRBD1. The junction had 3 bases not matched to a gene; V was cut back by 5 bases and J by 4 bases. Germline CDR1 and CDR2: MDHEN and SYDVKM. The CDR3 extends over 13 amino acids. In DNA form, the CDR3 reads TGTGCCAGCAGTCGACAGGGGGGATACGAGCAGTACTTC. Residues: CASSRQGGYEQYF.

This clone was seen once. The genes are TRBV28 and TRBJ1-5; unclear D gene. V was shortened by 4 bases and J by 0 bases, with 10 bases between the two germline ends. Germline CDR1 and CDR2: MDHEN and SYDVKM. This CDR3 has 15 residues. This CDR3 is CASSSLEVSNQPQHF. The CDR3 DNA sequence: TGTGCCAGCAGTTCCCTTGAGGTTAGCAATCAGCCCCAGCATTTT.